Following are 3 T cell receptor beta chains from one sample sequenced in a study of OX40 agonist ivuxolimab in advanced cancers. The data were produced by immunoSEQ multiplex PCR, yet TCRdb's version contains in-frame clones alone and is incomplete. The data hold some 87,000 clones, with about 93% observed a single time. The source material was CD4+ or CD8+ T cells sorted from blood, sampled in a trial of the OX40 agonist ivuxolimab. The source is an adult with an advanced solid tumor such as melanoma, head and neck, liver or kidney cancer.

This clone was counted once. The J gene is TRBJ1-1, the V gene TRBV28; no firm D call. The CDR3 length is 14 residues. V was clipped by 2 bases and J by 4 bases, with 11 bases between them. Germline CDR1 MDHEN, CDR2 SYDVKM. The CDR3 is CASSLVIYGTEAFF. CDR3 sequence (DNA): TGTGCCAGCAGTTTAGTAATCTATGGCACTGAAGCTTTCTTT. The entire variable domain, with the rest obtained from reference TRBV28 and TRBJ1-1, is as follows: DVKVTQSSRYLVKRTGEKVFLECVQDMDHENMFWYRQDPGLGLRLIYFSYDVKMKEKGDIPEGYSVSREKKERFSLILESASTNQTSMYLCASSLVIYGTEAFFGQGTRLTVV.

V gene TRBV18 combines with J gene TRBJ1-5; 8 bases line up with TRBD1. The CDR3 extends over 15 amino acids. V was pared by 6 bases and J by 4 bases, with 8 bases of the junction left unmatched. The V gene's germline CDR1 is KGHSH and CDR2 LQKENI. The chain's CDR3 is CASSQDRELNQPQHF. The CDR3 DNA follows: TGTGCCAGCTCCCAGGACAGGGAGTTGAATCAGCCCCAGCATTTT.

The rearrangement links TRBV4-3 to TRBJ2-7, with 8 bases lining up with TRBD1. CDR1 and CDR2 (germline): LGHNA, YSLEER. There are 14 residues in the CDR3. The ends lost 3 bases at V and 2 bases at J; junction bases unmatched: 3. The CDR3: CASSHGTGTYEQYF. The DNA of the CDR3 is TGCGCCAGCAGCCACGGGACAGGAACCTACGAGCAGTACTTC.